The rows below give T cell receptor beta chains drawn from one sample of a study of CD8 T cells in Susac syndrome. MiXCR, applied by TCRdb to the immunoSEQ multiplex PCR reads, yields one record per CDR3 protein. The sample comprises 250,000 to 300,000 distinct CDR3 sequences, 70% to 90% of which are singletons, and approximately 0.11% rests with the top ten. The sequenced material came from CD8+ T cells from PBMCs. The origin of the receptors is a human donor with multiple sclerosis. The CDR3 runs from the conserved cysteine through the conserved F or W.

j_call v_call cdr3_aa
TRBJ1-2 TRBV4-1 CASSPGATAYGYTF
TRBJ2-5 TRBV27 CAIIKGGTQYF
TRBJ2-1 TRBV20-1 CSARGLGLGLAAEQFF
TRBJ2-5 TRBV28 CASSLGEGVRETQYF
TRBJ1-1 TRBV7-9 CASSLGAGVAFF
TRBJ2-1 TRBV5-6 CVSSFQTSGYNEQFF
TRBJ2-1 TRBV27 CASSLWEVDEQFF
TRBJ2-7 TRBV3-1 CASSQGPNSYEQYF
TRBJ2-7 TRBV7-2 CASSVTSGAREQYF
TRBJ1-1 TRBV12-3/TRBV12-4 CASSARGTAEAFF
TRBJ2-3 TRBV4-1 CAGSVGLFSSTDTQYF
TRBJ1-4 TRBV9 CASSAQWGATNEKLFF
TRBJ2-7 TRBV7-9 CASNYETRNYEQYF
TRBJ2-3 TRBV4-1 CASSRTSGFTDTQYF
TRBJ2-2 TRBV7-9 CASSSDREVLFF
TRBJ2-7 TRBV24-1 CATSDLGGEQYF
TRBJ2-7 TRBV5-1 CASRFGGKGSYEQYF
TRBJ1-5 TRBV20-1 CSARDRGSRQPQHF
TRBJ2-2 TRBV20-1 CSAPPESGLPFTDRAWMTGELFF
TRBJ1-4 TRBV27 CASRTGGSNEKLFF
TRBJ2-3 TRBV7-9 CASSDRFDTQYF
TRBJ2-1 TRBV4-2 CASSQEAALLTNEQFF
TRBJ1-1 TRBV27 CASSSSSGQLYTEAFF
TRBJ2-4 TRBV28 CASSSTGLAGDIQYF
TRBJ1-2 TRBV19 CASSISHRDLMGFFGYTF
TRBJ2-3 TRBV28 CASSPGQTSTDTQYF
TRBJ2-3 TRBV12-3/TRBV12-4 CASSVPGLAGVVGTDTQYF
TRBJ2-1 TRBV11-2 CASSLVGTRYNEQFF
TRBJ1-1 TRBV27 CASSQNSGRHTEAFF
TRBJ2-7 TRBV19 CASSMGFMGNYEQYF
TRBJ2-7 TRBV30 CAWESGTGPNEQYF
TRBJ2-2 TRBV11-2 CASSPGENTGELFF
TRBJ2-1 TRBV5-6 CASSPDGVNEQFF
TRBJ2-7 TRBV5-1 CASSSEGPAEQYF
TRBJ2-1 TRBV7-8 CASSLATGNNNEQFF
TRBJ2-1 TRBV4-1 CASSQDLAGGLDEQFF
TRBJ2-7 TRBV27 CASSSVGTGGREQYF
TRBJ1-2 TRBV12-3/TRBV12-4 CASSLRQFYGYTF
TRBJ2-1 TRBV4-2 CASSQGVPRTSGNSYNEQFF
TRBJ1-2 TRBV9 CASSVGENYGYTF